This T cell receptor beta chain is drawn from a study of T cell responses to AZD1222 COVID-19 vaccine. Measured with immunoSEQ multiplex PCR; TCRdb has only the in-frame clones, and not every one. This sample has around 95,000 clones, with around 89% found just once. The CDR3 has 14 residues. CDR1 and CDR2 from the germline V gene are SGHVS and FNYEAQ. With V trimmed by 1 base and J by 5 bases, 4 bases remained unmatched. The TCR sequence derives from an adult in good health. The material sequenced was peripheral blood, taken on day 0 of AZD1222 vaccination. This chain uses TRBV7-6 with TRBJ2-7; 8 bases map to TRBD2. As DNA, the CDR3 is TGTGCCAGCAGCTTAGACCCAGCGGGAGACGAGCAGTACTTC. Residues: CASSLDPAGDEQYF. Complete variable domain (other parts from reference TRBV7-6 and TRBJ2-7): GAGVSQSPRYKVTKRGQDVALRCDPISGHVSLYWYRQALGQGPEFLTYFNYEAQQDKSGLPNDRFSAERPEGSISTLTIQRTEQRDSAMYRCASSLDPAGDEQYFGPGTRLTVT.